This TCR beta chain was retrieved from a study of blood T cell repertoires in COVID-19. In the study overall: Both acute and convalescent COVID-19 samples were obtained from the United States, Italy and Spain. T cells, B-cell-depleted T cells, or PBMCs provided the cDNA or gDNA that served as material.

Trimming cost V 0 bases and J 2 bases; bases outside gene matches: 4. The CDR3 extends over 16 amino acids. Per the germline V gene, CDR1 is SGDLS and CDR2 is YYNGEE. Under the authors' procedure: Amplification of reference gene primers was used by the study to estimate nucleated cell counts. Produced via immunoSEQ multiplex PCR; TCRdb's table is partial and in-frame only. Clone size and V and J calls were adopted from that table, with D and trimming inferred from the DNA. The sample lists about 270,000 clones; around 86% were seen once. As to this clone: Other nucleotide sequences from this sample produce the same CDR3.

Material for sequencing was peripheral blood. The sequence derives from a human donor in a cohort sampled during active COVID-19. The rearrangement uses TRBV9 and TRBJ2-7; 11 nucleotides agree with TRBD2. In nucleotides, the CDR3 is TGTGCCAGCAGCGTAGGCGGGACTAGCGGAGCCTACGAGCAGTACTTC. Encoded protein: CASSVGGTSGAYEQYF.